One sample yielded the 3 T cell receptor beta chains listed below, sequenced in a study of control samples from healthy donors and cancer patients. The table came from immunoSEQ multiplex PCR; TCRdb's copy has only in-frame clones and leaves some out. The table has 70,000 to 80,000 clones, roughly 90% seen once. The sequenced sample consisted of PBMCs. The receptor set was obtained from a woman in her fifties or sixties with head and neck cancer.

The V call is TRBV7-2, the J call TRBJ1-2, with 8 nucleotides matching TRBD1. Looked up from germline, CDR1 is SGHTA and CDR2 is FQGNSA. The CDR3 covers 14 residues. V lost 4 bases to trimming and J lost 4 bases; unmatched junction nucleotides: 5. This chain's CDR3 is CASSWNTGGYGYTF. DNA for the CDR3: TGTGCCAGCAGCTGGAATACAGGGGGCTATGGCTACACCTTC.

The J gene is TRBJ2-5, the V gene TRBV29-1; the D is unclear. This CDR3 has 12 residues. Germline V lookup: CDR1 SQVTM, CDR2 ANQGSEA. Trimming took off 3 bases at V and 5 bases at J, with 10 bases between the two ends. CDR3 region: CSVDGLGETQYF. CDR3 coding DNA: TGCAGCGTTGACGGTTTGGGGGAGACCCAGTACTTC.

This chain connects TRBV5-1 to TRBJ2-1; D gene unclear. The V end lost 4 bases, the J end lost 9 bases, and 20 bases lay between the germline ends. CDR1 is SGHRS and CDR2 is YFSETQ in the germline V gene. This CDR3 comprises 15 residues. The CDR3, as DNA: TGCGCCAGCAGCCCCCCTGGAGTAGGTGGTGGTGAGCAGTTCTTC. This encodes CASSPPGVGGGEQFF.